What follows describes a single TCR beta chain. The antigen remains unidentified. The donors were part of the 120-subject validation cohort, which stood apart from the roughly 680-subject first cohort. Clones were read by immunoSEQ multiplex PCR, and TCRdb kept only the in-frame ones, dropping some. The sample has roughly 270,000 clones, around nine tenths seen once; the top ten hold about 0.9%. The data derive from a study of cytomegalovirus exposure and HLA in healthy donors. Study context: The use of the same platform for the 90 to 150 validation repertoires and the approximately 690 first-cohort repertoires was reported by a later analysis. Study-wide points: In vitro checks showed that three CMV-associated chains really do target CMV antigens.

Germline V gene lookup returns CDR1 MDHEN and CDR2 SYDVKM. There are 17 residues in the CDR3. V trimming: 6 bases; J trimming: 5 bases; junction bases outside the gene matches: 15. V and J are TRBV28 and TRBJ2-5, with 10 bases fitting TRBD1. The sample comprised PBMCs. The receptor was isolated from a woman under 30 in good health and CMV-seronegative. The CDR3 loop is CASRPGQGLRILETQYF. The CDR3 coding sequence is TGTGCCAGCAGACCGGGACAGGGGTTGAGAATACTTGAGACCCAGTACTTC.